The text below deals with one T cell receptor beta chain. Germline lookup yields CDR1 LNHDA and CDR2 SQIVND (reference sequence). There are 15 residues in the CDR3. V gave up 5 bases and J gave up 6 bases; unmatched junction bases: 7. These data belong to a study of glioma-infiltrating T cells after dendritic cell vaccination. The method was immunoSEQ multiplex PCR; TCRdb's version includes in-frame clones alone and lacks a portion of them. Among fewer than 50,000 clones listed, 85% were seen once. Sequences were derived from blood, sampled before dendritic cell vaccination. The chain uses TRBV19 and TRBJ2-3, with 11 positions matching TRBD2. The source is a human donor with glioblastoma. The CDR3 region has the DNA TGTGCCAGTAGTCAAACTAGCGGGAGCATGGATACGCAGTATTTT. Amino acids: CASSQTSGSMDTQYF.